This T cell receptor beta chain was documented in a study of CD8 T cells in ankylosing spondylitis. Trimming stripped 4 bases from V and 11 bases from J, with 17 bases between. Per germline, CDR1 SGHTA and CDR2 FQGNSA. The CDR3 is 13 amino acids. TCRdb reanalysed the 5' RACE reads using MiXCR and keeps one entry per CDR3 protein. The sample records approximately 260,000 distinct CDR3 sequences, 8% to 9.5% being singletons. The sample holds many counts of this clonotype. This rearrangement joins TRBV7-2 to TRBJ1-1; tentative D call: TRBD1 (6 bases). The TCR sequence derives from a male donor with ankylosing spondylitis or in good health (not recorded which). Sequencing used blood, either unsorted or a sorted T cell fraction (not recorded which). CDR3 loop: CASSSTSGVRAFF. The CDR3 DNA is TGTGCCAGCAGCTCCACTTCAGGGGTTAGGGCTTTCTTT. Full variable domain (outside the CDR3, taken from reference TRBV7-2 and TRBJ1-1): GAGVSQSPSNKVTEKGKDVELRCDPISGHTALYWYRQSLGQGLEFLIYFQGNSAPDKSGLPSDRFSAERTGGSVSTLTIQRTQQEDSAVYLCASSSTSGVRAFFGQGTRLTVV.